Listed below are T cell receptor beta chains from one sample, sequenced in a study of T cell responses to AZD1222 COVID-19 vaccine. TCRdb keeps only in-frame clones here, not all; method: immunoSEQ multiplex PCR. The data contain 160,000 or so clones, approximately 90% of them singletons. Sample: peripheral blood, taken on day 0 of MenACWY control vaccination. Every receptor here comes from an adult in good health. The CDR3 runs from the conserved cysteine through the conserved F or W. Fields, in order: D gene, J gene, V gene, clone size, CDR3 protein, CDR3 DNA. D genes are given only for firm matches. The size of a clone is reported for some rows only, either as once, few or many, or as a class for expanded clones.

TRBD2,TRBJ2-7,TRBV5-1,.,CASSGGGPVYEQYF,TGCGCCAGCAGCGGGGGGGGACCCGTCTACGAGCAGTACTTC
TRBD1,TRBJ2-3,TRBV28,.,CASSLKLRWRDRGDTDTQYF,TGTGCCAGCAGTTTAAAGCTTCGTTGGAGGGACAGGGGAGACACAGATACGCAGTATTTT
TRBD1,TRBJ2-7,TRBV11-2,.,CASSLRDRRSEQYF,TGTGCCAGCAGCCTCCGGGACAGGAGGAGCGAGCAGTACTTC
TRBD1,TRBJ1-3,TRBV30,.,CAWTGTAGNTIYF,TGTGCCTGGACAGGGACAGCTGGAAACACCATATATTTT
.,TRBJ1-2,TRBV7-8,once,CASSLASRGGYGYTF,TGTGCCAGCAGCTTAGCGTCGCGGGGAGGCTATGGCTACACCTTC
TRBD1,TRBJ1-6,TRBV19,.,CASSMGDRAGNPLHF,TGTGCCAGTAGTATGGGGGACAGGGCCGGTAATCCCCTCCACTTT
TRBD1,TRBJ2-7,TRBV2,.,CASWPGQGAVEQYF,TGTGCCAGCTGGCCGGGACAGGGGGCAGTCGAGCAGTACTTC
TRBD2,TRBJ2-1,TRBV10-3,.,CAHQKVAGGANEQFF,TGTGCCCATCAAAAGGTAGCGGGAGGAGCCAATGAGCAGTTCTTC
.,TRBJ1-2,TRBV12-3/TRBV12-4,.,CASSFTVYGYTF,TGTGCCAGCAGTTTTACGGTTTATGGCTACACCTTC
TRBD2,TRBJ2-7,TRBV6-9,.,CASSQTGGGLAGAGWYEQYF,TGTGCCAGCAGCCAAACGGGTGGGGGACTAGCGGGAGCTGGTTGGTACGAGCAGTACTTC
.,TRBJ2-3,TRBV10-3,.,CAISEGSHTDTQYF,TGTGCCATCAGTGAGGGGTCCCACACAGATACGCAGTATTTT
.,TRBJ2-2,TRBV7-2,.,CASSLLSTGELFF,TGTGCCAGCAGCTTACTCAGCACCGGGGAGCTGTTTTTT
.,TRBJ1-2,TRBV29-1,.,CSSHREIGYGYTF,TGCAGCTCACACAGGGAGATTGGATATGGCTACACCTTC
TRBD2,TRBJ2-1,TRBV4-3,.,CASSQDFGGRADEQFF,TGCGCCAGCAGCCAAGATTTTGGCGGGAGGGCAGATGAGCAGTTCTTC
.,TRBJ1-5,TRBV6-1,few,CASSEGNPNQPQHF,TGTGCCAGCAGTGAAGGAAACCCCAATCAGCCCCAGCATTTT
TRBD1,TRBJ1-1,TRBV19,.,CASSVNSHQGAEAFF,TGTGCCAGTAGTGTAAACTCCCACCAGGGGGCTGAAGCTTTCTTT
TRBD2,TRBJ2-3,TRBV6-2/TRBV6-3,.,CASRPGGGTQYF,TGTGCCAGCAGGCCTGGCGGGGGTACGCAGTATTTT
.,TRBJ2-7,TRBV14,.,CASSQNIGSYEQYF,TGTGCCAGCAGCCAGAATATTGGGTCCTACGAGCAGTACTTC
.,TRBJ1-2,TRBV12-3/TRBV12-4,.,CASSFRWADYTF,TGTGCCAGCAGTTTTCGGTGGGCGGACTACACCTTC
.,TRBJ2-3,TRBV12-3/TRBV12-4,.,CASSLLDTQYF,TGTGCCAGCAGTTTACTCGATACGCAGTATTTT